The present TCR beta chain was sequenced within a study of cytomegalovirus exposure and HLA in healthy donors (TCRdb year 2017). About the investigation overall: An earlier analysis of some 550 of the donors reported 276 Gb of sequence data and 100 million to 130 million unique TCR beta sequences from 150 million to 200 million T cells. An early release covering some 640 HLA-typed donors comprised around 300 gigabases of sequencing data and about 90 million unique TCR sequences. Among the roughly 400 genotyped donors, around 81% belonged to the genetic ancestry cluster associated with self-reported Caucasian donors. The study aimed to test whether signatures of past pathogen exposure could be identified by cataloging public T cell receptors. The study profiled the T cell repertoires of 550 to 700 subjects by immunosequencing and related them to cytomegalovirus serostatus. Along with the approximately 670-subject first cohort, a separate validation cohort of over 90 different subjects was used. To predict cytomegalovirus infection status, the study combined high-throughput TCR immunosequencing, statistical association of individual TCRs with disease status, and machine learning. A later analysis re-examined previously published TCR beta repertoires from 610 or so donors and added high-resolution HLA genotyping to investigate patterns of TCR occurrence. Rather than drawing on any new phenotypic data, the later analysis identified candidate immune exposures from TCR beta sequences and the way those sequences occurred across donors. An earlier analysis of several hundred of the donors used high-throughput TCR beta sequencing to judge whether each TCR beta V gene segment behaved as functional or pseudogenic. Donor age, sex, ethnicity and CMV serostatus were compiled alongside the repertoire data. In a later genetic analysis, genome-wide SNP genotypes for about 55% of the roughly 670 donors were used, and that subset was treated as a discovery cohort. All discovery cohort repertoires had been generated using a single sequencing platform. Both class I and class II loci were covered by HLA typing, at four-digit resolution. The number of typed donors differed by locus: about 629-640 for A, B, C, DRB1 and DQB1; 500 to 550 for DQA1; approximately 600 for DPA1; and some 470 for DPB1. Roughly 5 DR-DQ haplotypes were handled as single units for association and clustering because linkage in the cohort was strong. Among 300 to 500 genotyped donors of the cohort, an average of around 250,000 unique TCR beta nucleotide sequences was sequenced per donor, of which about 18% were non-productive.

What the work shows at the level of the full study, not this receptor alone: The study listed 170 or so TCR beta chains as associated with cytomegalovirus. Because HLA typing was unavailable for some donors at each locus, only the typed subset was used in association tests. In an earlier analysis of 587 of the donors, most TCR beta V segments appeared in productive rearrangements about 87% or about 30% of the time, broadly matching IMGT annotations. A later analysis found that most CMV-associated TCR beta chains appeared HLA-restricted, with HLA associations seemingly driven largely by CMV exposure. When HLA alleles, especially DR and DQ, strongly co-occurred, attributing TCR associations to individual alleles was difficult. Because counts were too low, roughly 16 rarely observed V segments, including chromosome 9 orphons, were excluded from the earlier analysis of around 640 of the donors. While some public TCRs were present in many individuals, most TCR sequences turned up only very rarely across donors. A few of the identified cytomegalovirus-associated TCR beta chains were confirmed in vitro to be specific for cytomegalovirus antigens. A later analysis found that HLA-associated TCR beta chains were more clonally expanded and had lower generation probabilities than equally common non-associated chains. The only immune exposure information available for the cohort was CMV serostatus. According to the authors, the approach could potentially be generalized to other disease states and immunological phenotypes. A further reported finding was that TCR beta sequences accurately predicted the HLA-A and HLA-B alleles for most subjects in the first cohort. Specific HLA alleles were associated with roughly 17,000 TCR beta sequences at a false discovery rate of 0.05 in a later analysis. V-gene and J-gene trimming of TCR beta chains was associated with a missense DCLRE1C variant in a later genetic analysis, and the association was replicated in an independent cohort. According to a later genetic analysis, donors in an Asian-associated ancestry cluster had fewer N-insertions in productive TCRs than the approximately 610-donor mean. Roughly uniform sequencing depth across donors was assumed in presence/absence analyses, although this assumption may not hold. In a later analysis, the rate of TCR association differed among HLA loci, with DRB1 alleles having the most associated TCRs and HLA-C alleles having the fewest. The sequencing pipeline was judged likely to have produced a cluster of highly shared sequence variants as a technical artifact. Correlated functional status among segregating V segments might reflect linkage disequilibrium, but an unknown experimental factor could not be ruled out. According to a later analysis, parvovirus B19, influenza, CMV and Epstein-Barr virus appeared linked to several top co-occurrence clusters. The classifier was reported to diagnose cytomegalovirus status with high specificity and sensitivity in both the original cohort and the validation cohort. This cohort had only TCR beta chains sequenced, and the lack of alpha or paired-chain data limited which features could be detected.

The library was generated by the immunoSEQ multiplex PCR assay. A mixture of 60 forward primers for TCR Vbeta segments and 13 reverse primers for TCR Jbeta segments was used in the multiplex PCR. Amplification of the CDR3 region of rearranged TCR beta genes was performed with a multiplex PCR assay on genomic DNA. The amplified TCR beta libraries were sequenced on the Illumina HiSeq System as 87-base-pair reads. The paper's data handling went like this. Across the roughly 670 repertoires, a later analysis counted some 81 million unique TCR beta chains, around 11 million of which were shared by at least two donors. Raw reads were error-corrected and collapsed into unique sequences with a nearest-neighbor algorithm that merged closely related sequences to remove PCR and sequencing errors. CDR3 sequences were aligned to IMGT reference sequences to assign V, D and J gene segments. For a sequence to be retained, at least a six-nucleotide match to both a V gene segment and a J gene segment was required. A rearrangement counted as productive if the CDR3 had no stop codons and remained in frame with V and J, and every other rearrangement counted as non-productive. Following IMGT convention, CDR3 was defined as the stretch from the second conserved V-encoded cysteine to the conserved J-encoded phenylalanine. The earlier analysis of roughly 590 of the donors excluded any sequence lacking an unambiguous match to a single V gene segment. In an earlier analysis of a few hundred of the donors, V segments were called functional above 56.7% productive rearrangements and were called segregating when the between-donor standard deviation exceeded 5%. A statistical classification framework was built to diagnose cytomegalovirus status from the catalog of TCR beta chain sequences. In a later analysis, V and J genes were assigned by comparing TCR nucleotide sequences against IMGT/GENE-DB human TR gene sequences. A later analysis assigned CDR3 sequences and most-parsimonious VDJ recombination scenarios with the TCRdist pipeline. A later analysis defined each TCR beta chain by its CDR3 amino acid sequence plus V-gene family, and excluded reads lacking a unique V-gene family. In a later analysis, 450 to 600 highly shared, low-generation-probability nucleotide sequences were removed to address suspected cross-contamination and a sequencing artifact. A later analysis calculated a clonal expansion index for each public chain from normalized within-repertoire ranks of inferred template counts. In a later analysis, generation probabilities were computed using a VDJ recombination model fitted to out-of-frame rearrangements, and the results were checked against IGoR. Hypergeometric tests were used in a later analysis to score TCR-TCR, TCR-HLA and TCR-CMV co-occurrence, with a repertoire-size bias correction applied to the TCR pairs. In a later analysis, false discovery rates were estimated by permuting HLA or CMV assignments 20 times. In a later analysis, co-occurring TCRs were grouped using DBSCAN, and TCRdist sequence similarity was added for clustering within HLA-allele-positive subsets. Repertoires with fewer than 30,000 or more than 120,000 public chains were left out of co-occurrence clustering, as were five repertoires with anomalous nucleotide sharing. As stored in TCRdb, this immuneACCESS dataset retains in-frame rearrangements with V and J assigned. A fraction of the clones does not appear; measured against another copy, unresolved V genes explain less than half of the discrepancy, and the remainder lacks a known reason. That table is the source of V, J and clone size, and D and trimming were worked out from the DNA. The sample table contains 95,000 to 150,000 clones; only one count was recorded for around three fifths of them. The top ten hold approximately 8% of the sample.

The cohort comprised hundreds of healthy bone marrow donors. At the time of sampling, every cohort member was nominally healthy, though immune exposures that went unrecorded were likely present. The donor tested CMV seropositive and was one of the 289 seropositive cohort members. Every donor gave a peripheral blood sample, and the peripheral blood mononuclear cells from that sample were used for TCR beta sequencing. The Qiagen DNeasy Blood Extraction Kit was used to extract genomic DNA from the blood cell samples. This clone was recorded only once. Its antigen is unknown. One base away there is no much larger clone; base qualities are not given. This TCR was recovered from a woman aged 40 to 50 in good health and CMV-seropositive. Sample: PBMCs.

The CDR3 sequence is CATEAESNEQFF. The sequenced DNA: TGTGCCACCGAAGCGGAATCCAATGAGCAGTTCTTC. This receptor chain uses TRBV2 and TRBJ2-1; 5 matching bases give a weak D call of TRBD2. V sheds 10 bases and J sheds 6 bases, leaving 13 bases between their ends. CDR1 and CDR2 were assigned from the germline V gene as SNHLY and FYNNEI. The CDR3 starts with the cysteine, ends with the phenylalanine, and has 12 residues. Of the read, only the CDR3 DNA is kept; its 36 bases are in frame from base 1.